Sequencing of this T cell receptor (beta chain) was carried out in a study of blood T cells in healthy people across ages. CDR3 size: 16 residues. The V gene end was trimmed by 2 bases and the J gene end by 5 bases; junction bases not matched to a gene: 11. From germline, CDR1 is MDHEN and CDR2 SYDVKM. Sample-barcoded 5' priming and a J-beta primer mix drove a second PCR of roughly 6 to 12 cycles. Via MiXCR, TCRdb re-called the 5' RACE reads, giving one row per CDR3 protein. Of 1.5 million to 2 million distinct CDR3 sequences listed, about 50% are singletons. The chain couples TRBV28 to TRBJ2-7; 8 nucleotides line up with TRBD1. This clonotype was sampled from a woman aged 40 to 50 in good health. The sample comprised blood. The CDR3 DNA is TGTGCCAGCAGTTTAGGTGTGTCAGGGGGCCGTAACGAGCAGTACTTC. Amino acids: CASSLGVSGGRNEQYF.